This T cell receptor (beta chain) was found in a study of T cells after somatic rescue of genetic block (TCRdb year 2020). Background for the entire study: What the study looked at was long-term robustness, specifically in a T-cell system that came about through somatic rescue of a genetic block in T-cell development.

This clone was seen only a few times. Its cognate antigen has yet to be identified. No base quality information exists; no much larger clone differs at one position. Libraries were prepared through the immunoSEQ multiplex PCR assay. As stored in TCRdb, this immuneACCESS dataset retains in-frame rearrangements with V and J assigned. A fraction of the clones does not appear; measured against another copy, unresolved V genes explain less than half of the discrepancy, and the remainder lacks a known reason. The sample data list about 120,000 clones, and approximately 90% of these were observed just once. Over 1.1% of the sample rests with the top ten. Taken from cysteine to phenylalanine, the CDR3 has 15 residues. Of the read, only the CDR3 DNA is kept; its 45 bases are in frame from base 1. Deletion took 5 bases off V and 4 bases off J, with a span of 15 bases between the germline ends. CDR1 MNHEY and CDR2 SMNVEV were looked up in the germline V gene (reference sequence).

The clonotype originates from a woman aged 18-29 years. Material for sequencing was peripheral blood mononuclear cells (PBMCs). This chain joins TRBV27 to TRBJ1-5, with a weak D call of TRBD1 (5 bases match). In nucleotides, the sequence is TGTGCCAGCAGTCCCCCGGGCAGGGCAAATCAGCCCCAGCATTTT. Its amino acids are CASSPPGRANQPQHF.